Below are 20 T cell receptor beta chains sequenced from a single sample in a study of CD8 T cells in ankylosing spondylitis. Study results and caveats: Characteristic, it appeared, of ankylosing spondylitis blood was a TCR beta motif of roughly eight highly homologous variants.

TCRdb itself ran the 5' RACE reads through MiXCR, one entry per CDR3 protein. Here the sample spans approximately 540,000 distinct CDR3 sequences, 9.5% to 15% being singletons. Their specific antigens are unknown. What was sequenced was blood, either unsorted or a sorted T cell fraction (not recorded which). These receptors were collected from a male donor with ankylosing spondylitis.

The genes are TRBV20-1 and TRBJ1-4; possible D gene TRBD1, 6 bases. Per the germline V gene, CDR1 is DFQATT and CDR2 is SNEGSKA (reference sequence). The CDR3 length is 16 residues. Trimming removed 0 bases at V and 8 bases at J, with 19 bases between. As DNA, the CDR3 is TGCAGTGCTAGAGATCTTGAGGGGGGAATAAGGGAAAAACTGTTTTTT. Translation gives CSARDLEGGIREKLFF.

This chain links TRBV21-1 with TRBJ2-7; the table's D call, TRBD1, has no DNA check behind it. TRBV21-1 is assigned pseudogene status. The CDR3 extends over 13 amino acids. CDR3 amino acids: CASSNQGALEQYV. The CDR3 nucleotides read TGTGCCAGCAGCAACCAGGGGGCGCTTGAGCAGTACGTC.

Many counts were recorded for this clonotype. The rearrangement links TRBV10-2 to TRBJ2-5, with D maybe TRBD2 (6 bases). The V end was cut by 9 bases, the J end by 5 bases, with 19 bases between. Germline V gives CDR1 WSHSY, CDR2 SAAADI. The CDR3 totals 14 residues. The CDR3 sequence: CASISRAGSETQYF. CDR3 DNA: TGCGCCAGTATCTCCCGGGCGGGGAGCGAGACCCAGTACTTC.

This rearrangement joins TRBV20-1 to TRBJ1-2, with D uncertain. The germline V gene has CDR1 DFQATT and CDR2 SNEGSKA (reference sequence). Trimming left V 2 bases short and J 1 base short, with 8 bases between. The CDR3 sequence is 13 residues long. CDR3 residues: CSARRPDNYGYTF. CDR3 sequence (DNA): TGCAGTGCTAGACGTCCCGATAACTATGGCTACACCTTC.

CDR3 sequence (DNA): TGTGCCAGCAGTTCCCGATCACGGTATGGCTACACCTTC. It yields the protein CASSSRSRYGYTF. The chain links TRBV12-3 or TRBV12-4 to TRBJ1-2; D ambiguous. V shed 4 bases and J shed 5 bases, with 11 bases lying between them. The CDR3 loop spans 13 amino acids.

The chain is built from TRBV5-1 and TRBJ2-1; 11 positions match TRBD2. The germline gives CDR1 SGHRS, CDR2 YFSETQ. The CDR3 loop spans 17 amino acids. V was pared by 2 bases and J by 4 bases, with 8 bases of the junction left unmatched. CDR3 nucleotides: TGCGCCAGCAGCTTAACTAGCGGGAGTTCAACGTACAATGAGCAGTTCTTC. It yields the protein CASSLTSGSSTYNEQFF.

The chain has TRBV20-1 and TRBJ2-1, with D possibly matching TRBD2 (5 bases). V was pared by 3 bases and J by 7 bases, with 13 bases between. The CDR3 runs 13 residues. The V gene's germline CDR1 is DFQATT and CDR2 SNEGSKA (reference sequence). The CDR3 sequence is CSARQSDWNEQFF. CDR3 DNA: TGCAGTGCTAGGCAATCGGACTGGAATGAGCAGTTCTTC.

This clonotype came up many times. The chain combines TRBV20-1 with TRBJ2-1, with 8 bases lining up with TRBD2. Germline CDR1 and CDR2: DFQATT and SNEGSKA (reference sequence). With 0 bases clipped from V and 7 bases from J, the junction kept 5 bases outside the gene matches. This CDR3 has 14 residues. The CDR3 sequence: CSARDSSGVNEQFF. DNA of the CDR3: TGCAGTGCTAGAGACAGTAGCGGGGTAAATGAGCAGTTCTTC.

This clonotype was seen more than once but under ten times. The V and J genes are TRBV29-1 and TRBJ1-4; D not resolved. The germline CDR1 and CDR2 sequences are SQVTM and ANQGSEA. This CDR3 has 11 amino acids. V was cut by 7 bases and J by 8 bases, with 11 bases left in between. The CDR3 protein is CSALGGEKLFF. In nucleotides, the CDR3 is TGCAGCGCCCTAGGCGGAGAAAAACTGTTTTTT.

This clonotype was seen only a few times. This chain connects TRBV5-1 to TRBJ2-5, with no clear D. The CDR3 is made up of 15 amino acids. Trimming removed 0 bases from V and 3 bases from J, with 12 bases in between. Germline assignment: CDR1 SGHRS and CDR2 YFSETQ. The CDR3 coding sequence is TGCGCCAGCAGCTTGGTTTCGGACGGCGAAGAGACCCAGTACTTC. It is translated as CASSLVSDGEETQYF.

CDR3 nucleotide sequence: TGTGCCACCAGCAGAGATCTGGTGGGAGGCACAGATACGCAGTATTTT. It yields the protein CATSRDLVGGTDTQYF. The rearrangement joins TRBV15 to TRBJ2-3, with a weak D call TRBD2 (5 bases). CDR3 length: 16 residues. Germline CDR1 reads LNHNV; CDR2 reads YYDKDF (reference sequence). V lost 0 bases and J lost 1, with 11 bases in between.

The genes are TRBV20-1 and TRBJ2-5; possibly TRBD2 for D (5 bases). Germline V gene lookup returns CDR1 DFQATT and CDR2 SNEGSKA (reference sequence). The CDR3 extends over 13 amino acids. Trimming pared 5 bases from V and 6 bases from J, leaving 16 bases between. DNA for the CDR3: TGCAGTGCTTACACCACGGGAAGTAAGACCCAGTACTTC. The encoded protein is CSAYTTGSKTQYF.

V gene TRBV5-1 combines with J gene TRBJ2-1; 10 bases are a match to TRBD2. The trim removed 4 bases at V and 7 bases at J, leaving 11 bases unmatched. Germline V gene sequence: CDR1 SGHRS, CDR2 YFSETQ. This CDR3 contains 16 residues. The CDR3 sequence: CASSPRAGGSRNEQFF. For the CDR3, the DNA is TGCGCCAGCAGCCCCCGAGCGGGAGGGTCGAGGAATGAGCAGTTCTTC.

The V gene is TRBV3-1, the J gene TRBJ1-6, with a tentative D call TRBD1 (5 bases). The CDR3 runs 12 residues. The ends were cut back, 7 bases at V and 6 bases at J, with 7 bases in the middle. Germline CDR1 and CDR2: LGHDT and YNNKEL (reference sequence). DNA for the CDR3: TGTGCCAGCACCGGGGGTAATTCACCCCTCCACTTT. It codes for CASTGGNSPLHF.

Written as DNA, the CDR3 is TGCGCCAGCAGCTTGGTGGAAGGACAAGAGACCCAGTACTTC. Its translation is CASSLVEGQETQYF. The chain couples TRBV5-1 to TRBJ2-5; the D is unclear. This CDR3 has 14 residues. Germline CDR1 and CDR2: SGHRS and YFSETQ. Trimming removed 0 bases at V and 2 bases at J, with 8 bases between. The variable domain in full, with the rest retrieved from reference TRBV5-1 and TRBJ2-5, is KAGVTQTPRYLIKTRGQQVTLSCSPISGHRSVSWYQQTPGQGLQFLFEYFSETQRNKGNFPGRFSGRQFSNSRSEMNVSTLELGDSALYLCASSLVEGQETQYFGPGTRLLVL.

The CDR3 region has the DNA TGTGCCAGCAGCGTTGAAGACGCATACTCTGGGGCCAACGTCCTGACTTTC. It specifies CASSVEDAYSGANVLTF. The chain joins TRBV9 to TRBJ2-6, with D unclear. Trimming left V 2 bases short and J 0 bases short, with 12 bases between. This CDR3 contains 17 residues. Germline V gene sequence: CDR1 SGDLS, CDR2 YYNGEE.

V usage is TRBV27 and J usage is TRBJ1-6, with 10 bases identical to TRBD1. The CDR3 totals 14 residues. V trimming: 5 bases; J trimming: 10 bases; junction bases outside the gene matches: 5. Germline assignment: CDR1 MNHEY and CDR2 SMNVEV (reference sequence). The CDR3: CASSVGQGWSPLHF. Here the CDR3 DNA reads TGTGCCAGCAGTGTGGGACAGGGGTGGTCACCCCTCCACTTT.

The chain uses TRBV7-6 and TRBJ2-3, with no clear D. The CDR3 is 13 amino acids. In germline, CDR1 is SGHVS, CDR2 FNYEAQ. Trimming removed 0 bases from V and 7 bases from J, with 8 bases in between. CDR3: CASSLASPNTQYF. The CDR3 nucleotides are TGTGCCAGCAGCTTAGCGAGCCCCAATACGCAGTATTTT.

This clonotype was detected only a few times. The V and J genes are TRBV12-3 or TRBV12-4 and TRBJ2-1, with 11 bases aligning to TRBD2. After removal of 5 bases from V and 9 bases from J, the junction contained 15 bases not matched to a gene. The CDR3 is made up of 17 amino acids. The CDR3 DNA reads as TGTGCCAGCAGTCCCGCGACTAGCGGGATAACTAAGGGTGAGCAGTTCTTC. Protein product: CASSPATSGITKGEQFF.

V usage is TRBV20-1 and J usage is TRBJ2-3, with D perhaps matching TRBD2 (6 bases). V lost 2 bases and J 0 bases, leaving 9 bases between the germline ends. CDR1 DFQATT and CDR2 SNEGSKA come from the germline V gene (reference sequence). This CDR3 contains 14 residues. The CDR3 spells CSARIAASTDTQYF. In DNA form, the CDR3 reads TGCAGTGCTAGAATAGCGGCGAGCACAGATACGCAGTATTTT.